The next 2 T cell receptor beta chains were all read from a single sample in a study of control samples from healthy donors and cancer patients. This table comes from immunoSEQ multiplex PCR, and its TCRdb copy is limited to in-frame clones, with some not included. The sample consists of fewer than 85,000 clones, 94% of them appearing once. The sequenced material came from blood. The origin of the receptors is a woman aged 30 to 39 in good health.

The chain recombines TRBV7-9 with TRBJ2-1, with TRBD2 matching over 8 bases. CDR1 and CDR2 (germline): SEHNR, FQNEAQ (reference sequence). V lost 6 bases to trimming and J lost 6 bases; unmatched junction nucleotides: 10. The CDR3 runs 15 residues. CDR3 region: CASSYREGSGNEQFF. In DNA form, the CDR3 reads TGTGCCAGCAGTTACCGGGAGGGTTCGGGCAATGAGCAGTTCTTC.

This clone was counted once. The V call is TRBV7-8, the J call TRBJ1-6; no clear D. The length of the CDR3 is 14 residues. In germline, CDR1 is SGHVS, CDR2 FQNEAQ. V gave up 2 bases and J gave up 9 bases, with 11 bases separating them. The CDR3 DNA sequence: TGTGCCAGCAGCTTAAATTCAGAGACTTCACCCCTCCACTTT. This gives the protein CASSLNSETSPLHF.